A selection of T cell receptor beta chains follows, all from one sample in a study of T-cell memory formation after mild COVID-19. TCRdb redid the calling of the 5' RACE reads with MiXCR, one entry per CDR3 protein. The sample yields 50,000 to 60,000 distinct CDR3 sequences, 28% seen once. Sequenced: PBMCs or a T cell subset sorted from them (not recorded which). These receptors were collected from a man between 18 and 29 years old who had mild COVID-19 (a few samples of this study predate the infection). Cell type and time point are not known. The CDR3 runs from the conserved cysteine through the conserved F or W. D genes are given only for firm matches. Clone sizes are given selectively: once, few, many, or a class where the clone is expanded.

16 | TRBJ2-3 | . | . | TRBV1 | TGCACCAGCAGCCAGTTACCGGGACTAGTCAGGTCAGCGCAGTATTTT | CTSSQLPGLVRSAQYF
16 | TRBJ1-2 | few | TRBD1 | TRBV7-8 | TGTGCCAGCAGCTCACCGGTGGGGACAGCATTAAATGGCTACACCTTC | CASSSPVGTALNGYTF
17 | TRBJ2-4 | few | TRBD2 | TRBV9 | TGTGCCAGCAGCGTAGATGGGACTAGCGGGGCAGGAGGCATTCAGTACTTC | CASSVDGTSGAGGIQYF
13 | TRBJ2-1 | . | . | TRBV12-3/TRBV12-4 | TGTGCCAGCAGTCCCCGTGGCTACAATGAGCAGTTCTTC | CASSPRGYNEQFF
15 | TRBJ2-3 | many | TRBD2 | TRBV4-3 | TGCGCCAGCAGCCCGACTAGCGGGGGGGCAGATACGCAGTATTTT | CASSPTSGGADTQYF
18 | TRBJ2-3 | few | . | TRBV29-1 | TGCAGCGTTGAAGATTGGGGCGGGGGACATAGCGCATCAGATACGCAGTATTTT | CSVEDWGGGHSASDTQYF
14 | TRBJ2-1 | . | . | TRBV4-3 | TGCGCCAGCAGCCCGCTGGGCCTCCTCAATGAGCAGTTCTTC | CASSPLGLLNEQFF
12 | TRBJ2-5 | . | . | TRBV9 | TGTGCCAGCAGCGGGTTACAAGGGACCCAGTACTTC | CASSGLQGTQYF
17 | TRBJ2-2 | few | TRBD1 | TRBV13 | TGTGCCAGCAGAACGCGTGGGACAGGGTCGCGAACCGGGGAGCTGTTTTTT | CASRTRGTGSRTGELFF
15 | TRBJ2-3 | many | . | TRBV4-1 | TGCGCCAGCAGCCAGGGGGCCAGGGATACAGATACGCAGTATTTT | CASSQGARDTDTQYF
14 | TRBJ1-4 | . | . | TRBV2 | TGTGCCAGCAGATCAGGGTGGGGAAATGAAAAACTGTTTTTT | CASRSGWGNEKLFF
13 | TRBJ2-7 | . | TRBD1 | TRBV7-2 | TGTGCCAGCAGCTCGGGACAGTCCTACGAGCAGTACTTC | CASSSGQSYEQYF
12 | TRBJ2-3 | once | . | TRBV29-1 | TGCAGCGTTGAGTGGCGCACAGATACGCAGTATTTT | CSVEWRTDTQYF
13 | TRBJ1-1 | . | . | TRBV18 | TGTGCCAGCTCACCTGCAGCCGATGTAGAAGCTTTCTTT | CASSPAADVEAFF
14 | TRBJ2-1 | . | . | TRBV20-1 | TGCAGTGCTAGAGGACAGGTCGACTACAATGAGCAGTTCTTC | CSARGQVDYNEQFF
13 | TRBJ1-1 | few | . | TRBV29-1 | TGCAGCGTTGAAGTCCCGCGGAACACTGAAGCTTTCTTT | CSVEVPRNTEAFF
13 | TRBJ2-7 | . | TRBD2 | TRBV6-2/TRBV6-3 | TGTGCCAGCAGTCCGGGACTACGGCTGGAGCAGTACTTC | CASSPGLRLEQYF
16 | TRBJ2-3 | . | TRBD2 | TRBV9 | TGTGCCAGCAGCGGAGTCAAGCGGGGGGGCACAGATACGCAGTATTTT | CASSGVKRGGTDTQYF
14 | TRBJ2-5 | . | TRBD1 | TRBV9 | TGTGCCAGCAGCAAGACAGGGGCGGGAGAGACCCAGTACTTC | CASSKTGAGETQYF
15 | TRBJ2-7 | few | TRBD2 | TRBV11-2 | TGTGCCAGCAGCTCGCGACTAGCGAGTACCTACGAGCAGTACTTC | CASSSRLASTYEQYF
11 | TRBJ2-5 | . | . | TRBV2 | TGTGCCAGCAGTGACGAAGAGACCCAGTACTTC | CASSDEETQYF
13 | TRBJ2-3 | few | . | TRBV5-1 | TGCGCCAGCAGCACGGGCTGGACAGATACGCAGTATTTT | CASSTGWTDTQYF
16 | TRBJ2-5 | . | TRBD2 | TRBV7-6 | TGTGCCAGCAGCCCTTGGGCGGGGGGGCCTCAAGAGACCCAGTACTTC | CASSPWAGGPQETQYF
15 | TRBJ2-5 | . | . | TRBV4-1 | TGCGCCAGCAGCCACGACGGCCTTGTCCAAGAGACCCAGTACTTC | CASSHDGLVQETQYF
15 | TRBJ1-1 | few | . | TRBV12-3/TRBV12-4 | TGTGCCAGCAGTCTCGTGATTGGGGAGAACACTGAAGCTTTCTTT | CASSLVIGENTEAFF
13 | TRBJ2-4 | . | . | TRBV14 | TGTGCCAGCAGCCAAGATTTCAGGGGTATTCAGTACTTC | CASSQDFRGIQYF
14 | TRBJ2-1 | few | . | TRBV6-2/TRBV6-3 | TGTGCCAGCACCCCGAGGTCCTTCTACAATGAGCAGTTCTTC | CASTPRSFYNEQFF
14 | TRBJ2-7 | . | . | TRBV5-1 | TGCGCCAGCAGCTTGAAAGGGCAGTCCTACGAGCAGTACTTC | CASSLKGQSYEQYF
14 | TRBJ1-1 | few | . | TRBV27 | TGTGCCAGCAGTTTGGACGGACCCAACACTGAAGCTTTCTTT | CASSLDGPNTEAFF
12 | TRBJ2-1 | many | . | TRBV27 | TGTGCCAGCGCCCAGGGTCGTAATGAGCAGTTCTTC | CASAQGRNEQFF
12 | TRBJ2-1 | . | . | TRBV6-5 | TGTGCCAGCAGTGGGGGGATCCATGAGCAGTTCTTC | CASSGGIHEQFF
19 | TRBJ2-2 | few | . | TRBV10-3 | TGTGCCATCAGTGATCTGGATACCCCTACCCTCGCGAACACCGGGGAGCTGTTTTTT | CAISDLDTPTLANTGELFF
14 | TRBJ2-2 | . | . | TRBV4-3 | TGCGCCAGCAGCCAAGACATAGGGTCCGGGGAGCTGTTTTTT | CASSQDIGSGELFF
15 | TRBJ2-7 | . | TRBD2 | TRBV7-9 | TGTGCCAGCAGCGGACTAGCGGGGAACCCCTACGAGCAGTACTTC | CASSGLAGNPYEQYF
14 | TRBJ1-1 | . | . | TRBV6-2/TRBV6-3 | TGTGCCAGCAGTTACCGTGGGGGGAACACTGAAGCTTTCTTT | CASSYRGGNTEAFF
16 | TRBJ2-1 | few | TRBD2 | TRBV10-3 | TGTGCCATCAGGGTTGGGGGACTAGCCCAGCACAATGAGCAGTTCTTC | CAIRVGGLAQHNEQFF
15 | TRBJ2-1 | few | TRBD2 | TRBV20-1 | TGCAGTGCTAGAGATTCGGGGGGGACCGGAAATGAGCAGTTCTTC | CSARDSGGTGNEQFF
12 | TRBJ2-5 | . | . | TRBV7-9 | TGTGCCAGCAGCTTACAGGGAGAGACCCAGTACTTC | CASSLQGETQYF
12 | TRBJ1-1 | few | TRBD1 | TRBV6-1 | TGTGCCAGCAGTCGACAGGGGAATGAAGCTTTCTTT | CASSRQGNEAFF
13 | TRBJ1-2 | few | . | TRBV6-6 | TGTGCCAGCAGTTTTGGTATCGGGTATGGCTACACCTTC | CASSFGIGYGYTF
17 | TRBJ1-2 | . | TRBD1 | TRBV7-9 | TGTGCCAGCAGCTCATCCGGGACAGGGGGCTCCGACTATGGCTACACCTTC | CASSSSGTGGSDYGYTF
17 | TRBJ2-2 | . | . | TRBV5-1 | TGCGCCAGCAGCTTGGGGGTAGAGTTGGATAACACCGGGGAGCTGTTTTTT | CASSLGVELDNTGELFF
13 | TRBJ2-2 | few | . | TRBV3-1 | TGTGCCAGCAGGGACTTCGGCACCTGGGAGCTGTTTTTT | CASRDFGTWELFF
14 | TRBJ2-5 | . | TRBD2 | TRBV29-1 | TGCAGCGTTGCCCCTCTAGCGGAGGGAGAGACCCAGTACTTC | CSVAPLAEGETQYF
17 | TRBJ2-2 | . | . | TRBV7-2 | TGTGCCAGCAGCTTAGATCGAGGGGCACTTAGCACCGGGGAGCTGTTTTTT | CASSLDRGALSTGELFF
16 | TRBJ2-5 | few | TRBD1 | TRBV27 | TGTGCCAGCAGTAGCCGGGCCCGACAGGGGGCCGAGACCCAGTACTTC | CASSSRARQGAETQYF
16 | TRBJ2-2 | . | . | TRBV4-3 | TGCGCCAGCAGCCAAGCGGCGGACGAGGGGAGCGGGGAGCTGTTTTTT | CASSQAADEGSGELFF
12 | TRBJ2-7 | few | . | TRBV7-6 | TGTGCCAGCAGTCCTGGGGACTACGAGCAGTACTTC | CASSPGDYEQYF
12 | TRBJ2-1 | large | TRBD2 | TRBV27 | TGTGCCACCGGGACTAGAGGGGGGGGTCGGTTCTTC | CATGTRGGGRFF
15 | TRBJ2-4 | . | . | TRBV11-2 | TGTGCCAGCAGCCCCCTACAGGGACCCAAAAACATTCAGTACTTC | CASSPLQGPKNIQYF
13 | TRBJ2-1 | few | TRBD1 | TRBV29-1 | TGCAGCGTTATAGGGACAGGGGGGGATATGAAGTTCTTC | CSVIGTGGDMKFF
14 | TRBJ2-1 | . | . | TRBV5-6 | TGTGCCAGCAGCCATGGGGGGACCTACAATGAGCATTTCTTC | CASSHGGTYNEHFF
13 | TRBJ2-7 | . | TRBD2 | TRBV4-3 | TGCGCCAGCAGCCAAGCGGGGGGGCTCGAGCAGTACTTC | CASSQAGGLEQYF